This T cell receptor (beta chain) was identified in a study of blood T cell repertoires in COVID-19. Whole-study context: Samples representing acute and convalescent COVID-19 were sourced from the United States, Italy and Spain.

V was pared by 7 bases and J by 3 bases, with 8 bases of the junction left unmatched. Per germline, CDR1 SEHNR and CDR2 FQNEAQ (reference sequence). The CDR3 sequence is 14 residues long. Donors in Cohort 3 counted as recovered after two negative PCRs, clearance, or symptom resolution. Sequencing used immunoSEQ multiplex PCR; TCRdb keeps in-frame clones, though not all of them. The sample lists under 250,000 clones; over 65% were seen once. Source material: PBMCs or T cells enriched from blood (not recorded which). This receptor was identified in a woman aged 55-69 years who had recovered from COVID-19. The chain joins TRBV7-9 to TRBJ1-1, with TRBD1 matching over 7 bases. CDR3 sequence: CASTGDSRDTEAFF. The CDR3 DNA follows: TGTGCCAGCACCGGGGACAGCCGGGACACTGAAGCTTTCTTT.